This TCR beta chain originates from a study of blood T cell repertoires in COVID-19. The germline V gene encodes CDR1 MGHDK and CDR2 SYGVNS. Trimming shortened V by 5 bases and J by 3 bases, and 11 bases separated the two germline ends. This CDR3 spans 14 amino acids. Here immunoSEQ multiplex PCR was the method, and the copy in TCRdb shows in-frame clones only, minus some. Seen here are over 25,000 clones, roughly 88% observed once, and the top ten hold 0.95% to 1.1%. This TCR derives from a man in his 70s with active or convalescent COVID-19. J is TRBJ1-5 and V is TRBV25-1, with TRBD1 as a possible D gene (6 bases). Sequencing was done on a sample of peripheral blood. Here the CDR3 reads CASSTTGHNQPQHF. Here the CDR3 DNA reads TGTGCCAGCAGTACCACAGGGCACAATCAGCCCCAGCATTTT. Variable domain in full (rest from reference TRBV25-1 and TRBJ1-5): EADIYQTPRYLVIGTGKKITLECSQTMGHDKMYWYQQDPGMELHLIHYSYGVNSTEKGDLSSESTVSRIRTEHFPLTLESARPSHTSQYLCASSTTGHNQPQHFGDGTRLSIL.